What follows describes a single T cell receptor beta chain. Its matching antigen is unknown. Clones were read by immunoSEQ multiplex PCR, and TCRdb kept only the in-frame ones, dropping some. The sample includes tens of thousands of clones, 82% of them seen just once. This entry comes from a study of OX40 agonist ivuxolimab in advanced cancers. Study background: Ivuxolimab, an antibody acting as an agonist of OX40 (CD134), was used to treat patients. Every 2 weeks, patients received ivuxolimab intravenously, dosed at 0.01 to 10 mg/kg. Patients enrolled in dose escalation were diagnosed with hepatocellular carcinoma, melanoma, renal cell or head and neck cancer. Findings and caveats of the study: What antigens the expanded peripheral T cells recognized was never established.

From germline, CDR1 is MDHEN and CDR2 SYDVKM. This CDR3 region has 13 residues. V shed 7 bases and J shed 0 bases, with 7 bases lying between them. The sample consisted of CD4+ or CD8+ T cells sorted from blood, taken in a trial of the OX40 agonist ivuxolimab. The receptor's source is an adult with an advanced solid tumor such as melanoma, head and neck, liver or kidney cancer. The chain recombines TRBV28 with TRBJ1-5; D might be TRBD1 (5 bases). The CDR3, as DNA: TGTGCCAGCACCCAGGGTAGCAATCAGCCCCAGCATTTT. Protein sequence: CASTQGSNQPQHF.